One and the same sample provided the 10 T cell receptor beta chains below, sequenced in a study of glioma-infiltrating T cells after dendritic cell vaccination. Only in-frame clones appear in the TCRdb table, and some are missing; sequencing was by immunoSEQ multiplex PCR. The sample consists of roughly 100,000 clones, roughly 81% of them appearing once. The source material was blood, sampled before dendritic cell vaccination. The origin of the receptors is a human donor with glioblastoma.

The chain employs TRBV2 and TRBJ2-7; 10 bases are a match to TRBD1. The V gene's germline CDR1 is SNHLY and CDR2 FYNNEI. The CDR3 covers 15 residues. V lost 4 bases to trimming and J lost 9 bases; unmatched junction nucleotides: 12. CDR3 sequence: CASSGVRDRGVRQYF. The CDR3 DNA reads TGTGCCAGCAGTGGAGTGAGGGACAGGGGAGTCCGGCAGTACTTC.

The chain carries TRBV4-2 and TRBJ2-7; 10 nucleotides agree with TRBD1. This CDR3 contains 16 residues. Germline CDR1 is LGHNA and CDR2 is YNFKEQ. V lost 2 bases and J lost 1; bases outside the gene matches: 5. In nucleotides, the CDR3 is TGTGCCAGCAGCCAATTGAGGACAGGGGGATCCTACGAGCAGTACTTC. Translation: CASSQLRTGGSYEQYF.

This CDR3 is CASSLKPPGDGNTIYF. In DNA, the CDR3 is TGCGCCAGCAGCTTGAAACCCCCCGGGGATGGAAACACCATATATTTT. The rearrangement joins TRBV5-1 to TRBJ1-3; D remains unclear. Deletions cut 1 base from V and 3 bases from J, with 14 bases between. Germline loops: CDR1 SGHRS, CDR2 YFSETQ. The CDR3 length is 16 residues.

This clone was observed a few times. The CDR3 protein is CASSQHRTYNSPLHF. The CDR3 DNA follows: TGTGCCAGCAGCCAACACAGAACCTATAATTCACCCCTCCACTTT. J is TRBJ1-6 and V is TRBV14; D gene ambiguous. The V end lost 2 bases, the J end lost 2 bases, and 7 bases lay between the germline ends. This CDR3 is 15 amino acids long. Germline-derived CDR1 and CDR2 are SGHDN and FVKESK.

The chain carries TRBV28 and TRBJ2-7; a weak D match, TRBD1 (5 bases). V was shortened by 7 bases and J by 4 bases, with 11 bases between the two germline ends. The CDR3 totals 12 residues. The germline gives CDR1 MDHEN, CDR2 SYDVKM. The CDR3 here is CASKDREYEQYF. The DNA for the CDR3 is TGTGCCAGCAAAGACAGAGAATACGAGCAGTACTTC. The full variable domain, rest sourced from reference TRBV28 and TRBJ2-7, is DVKVTQSSRYLVKRTGEKVFLECVQDMDHENMFWYRQDPGLGLRLIYFSYDVKMKEKGDIPEGYSVSREKKERFSLILESASTNQTSMYLCASKDREYEQYFGPGTRLTVT.

DNA for the CDR3: TGTGCCAGCAGTGAATATTCCGGCCGACAGGGGGCGGGTGAGACCCAGTACTTC. Its translation is CASSEYSGRQGAGETQYF. V usage is TRBV25-1 and J usage is TRBJ2-5; 10 nucleotides align to TRBD1. The CDR3 length is 18 residues. The junction had 12 bases not matched to a gene; V was cut back by 0 bases and J by 5 bases. CDR1 MGHDK and CDR2 SYGVNS come from the germline V gene.

This clone ranks as medium-sized (0.01 to 0.1%). J is TRBJ1-2 and V is TRBV10-1; TRBD1 matches 7 bases. Germline CDR1 reads WNHNN; CDR2 reads SYGVQD (reference sequence). J was trimmed by 3 bases and V by 2 bases; bases with no gene match: 0. The CDR3 has 13 residues. CDR3 in DNA: TGCGCCAGCAGTGAGGACAGGGACTATGGCTACACCTTC. This translates into CASSEDRDYGYTF.

The CDR3 here is CASSFSLTQGPGTEAFF. CDR3 nucleotides: TGCGCCAGCAGCTTTTCTCTAACACAGGGACCCGGTACTGAAGCTTTCTTT. The J gene is TRBJ1-1, the V gene TRBV5-1; perhaps TRBD1 as D (6 bases). V was trimmed by 2 bases and J by 5 bases, leaving 22 bases between them. Looked up from germline, CDR1 is SGHRS and CDR2 is YFSETQ. The CDR3 runs to 17 residues.

This chain joins TRBV10-3 and TRBJ2-2; D is perhaps TRBD2 (6 bases). V was cut by 6 bases and J by 5 bases, with 10 bases left in between. The germline CDR1 and CDR2 sequences are ENHRY and SYGVKD. The CDR3 sequence is 13 residues long. CDR3 nucleotide sequence: TGTGCCATCAGGCTCGGGGGAACCGGGGAGCTGTTTTTT. Translated, it gives CAIRLGGTGELFF.

The chain is built from TRBV4-2 and TRBJ1-1; possible D gene TRBD1, 5 bases. This CDR3 comprises 14 residues. V shed 4 bases and J shed 0 bases, with 9 bases lying between them. Germline V gene data show CDR1 as LGHNA and CDR2 as YNFKEQ. CDR3 coding DNA: TGTGCCAGCAGCCTCATAGGGGTGAACACTGAAGCTTTCTTT. Translated: CASSLIGVNTEAFF.